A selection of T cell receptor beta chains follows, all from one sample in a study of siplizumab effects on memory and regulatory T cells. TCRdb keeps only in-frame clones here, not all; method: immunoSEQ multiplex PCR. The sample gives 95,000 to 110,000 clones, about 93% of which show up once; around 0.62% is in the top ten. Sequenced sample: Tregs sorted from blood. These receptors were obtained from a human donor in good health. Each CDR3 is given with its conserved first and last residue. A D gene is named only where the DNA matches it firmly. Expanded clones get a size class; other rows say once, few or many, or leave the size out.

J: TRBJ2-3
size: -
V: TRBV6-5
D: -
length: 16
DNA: TGTGCCAGCAGTTACCTGGGGGAACGGGCATCGGATACGCAGTATTTT
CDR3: CASSYLGERASDTQYF

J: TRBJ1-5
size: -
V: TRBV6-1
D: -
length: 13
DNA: TGTGCCAGCAGTGGTGGGGCGAGCCAGCCCCAGCATTTT
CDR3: CASSGGASQPQHF

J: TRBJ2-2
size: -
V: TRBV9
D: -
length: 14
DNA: TGTGCCAGCAGCCCCAGGACGAACACCGGGGAGCTGTTTTTT
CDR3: CASSPRTNTGELFF

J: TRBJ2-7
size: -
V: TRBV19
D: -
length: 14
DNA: TGTGCCAGTAGTCCCCGGACGCGGACCTACGAGCAGTACTTC
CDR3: CASSPRTRTYEQYF

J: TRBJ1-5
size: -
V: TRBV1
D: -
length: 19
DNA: TGCACCAGCAGCCTTCAGGGGACAACAGGGGCGGGGGGCAATCAGCCCCAGCATTTT
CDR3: CTSSLQGTTGAGGNQPQHF

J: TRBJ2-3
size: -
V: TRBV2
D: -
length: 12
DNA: TGTGCCAGCACCTCACGGGGGTGGGGATGGTATTTT
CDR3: CASTSRGWGWYF

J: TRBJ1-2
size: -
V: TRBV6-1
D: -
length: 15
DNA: TGTGCCAGCAGTGAACGAGTGGCGCTTCGGTATGGCTACACCTTC
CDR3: CASSERVALRYGYTF

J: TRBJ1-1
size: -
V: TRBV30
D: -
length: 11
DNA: TGTGCCTGGAGTGGCGACACTGAAGCTTTCTTT
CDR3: CAWSGDTEAFF

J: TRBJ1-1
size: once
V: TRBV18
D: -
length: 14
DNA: TGTGCCAGCTCACCACCTACGAGGAACACTGAAGCTTTCTTT
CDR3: CASSPPTRNTEAFF

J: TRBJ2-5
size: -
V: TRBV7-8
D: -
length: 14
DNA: TGTGCCAGCAGCTTAGTACTAGCCCCAGAGACCCAGTACTTC
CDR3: CASSLVLAPETQYF

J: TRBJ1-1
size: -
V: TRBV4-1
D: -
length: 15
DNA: TGCGCCAGCAGCCAATTTCGGGGCGCCCCCACTGAAGCTTTCTTT
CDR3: CASSQFRGAPTEAFF

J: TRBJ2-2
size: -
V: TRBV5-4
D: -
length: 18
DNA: TGTGCCAGCAGCTTAAGTTTATTAGGAGGGGCGGGCACCGGGGAGCTGTTTTTT
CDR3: CASSLSLLGGAGTGELFF

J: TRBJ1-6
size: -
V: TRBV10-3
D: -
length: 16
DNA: TGTGCCATCAGTGCGGAGGGTCTCGGGGTGAATTCACCCCTCCACTTT
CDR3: CAISAEGLGVNSPLHF

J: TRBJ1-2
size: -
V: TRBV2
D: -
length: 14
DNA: TGTGCCAGCAGTGAACGGTTGATTGGATATGGCTACACCTTC
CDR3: CASSERLIGYGYTF

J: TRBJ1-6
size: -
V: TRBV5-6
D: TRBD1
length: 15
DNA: TGTGCCAGCAGCTTGGCGGGGACAGACAATTCACCCCTCCACTTT
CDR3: CASSLAGTDNSPLHF

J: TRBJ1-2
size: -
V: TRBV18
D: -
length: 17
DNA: TGTGCCAGCTCCCCACAAGGAGTGGCGGCGGCTAACTATGGCTACACCTTC
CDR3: CASSPQGVAAANYGYTF